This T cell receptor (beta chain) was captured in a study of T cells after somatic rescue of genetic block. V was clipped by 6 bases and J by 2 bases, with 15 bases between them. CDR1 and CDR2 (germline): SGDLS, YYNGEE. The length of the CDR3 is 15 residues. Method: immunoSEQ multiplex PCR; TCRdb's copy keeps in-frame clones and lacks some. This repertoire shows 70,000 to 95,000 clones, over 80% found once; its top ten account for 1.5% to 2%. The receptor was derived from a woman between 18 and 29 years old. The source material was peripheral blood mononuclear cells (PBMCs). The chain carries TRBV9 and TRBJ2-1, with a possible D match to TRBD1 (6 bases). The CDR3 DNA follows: TGTGCCAGCACCCCTAGGGGGAGCACCTACAATGAGCAGTTCTTC. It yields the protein CASTPRGSTYNEQFF.